A selection of T cell receptor beta chains follows, all from one sample in a study of T cells after yellow fever vaccination. Using its own MiXCR run on the 5' RACE reads, TCRdb lists one record per CDR3 protein. The sample contains under 550,000 distinct CDR3 sequences, roughly a fifth of which appear only once. Specimen: PBMCs, collected 21 days after the first yellow fever vaccination. The receptors here all came from a man aged 18-30 years who received the YFV17D yellow fever vaccine. Each CDR3 is given with its conserved first and last residue. The D gene is left open where the match is weak. Expanded clones get a size class; other rows say once, few or many, or leave the size out.

CDR3 protein	CDR3 DNA	clone size	J gene	D gene	V gene
CASSRTGTSYTGELFF	TGTGCCAGCAGCCGCACTGGGACAAGTTACACCGGGGAGCTGTTTTTT	-	TRBJ2-2	-	TRBV6-2/TRBV6-3
CASSLSWTATYNEQFF	TGTGCCAGCAGTTTATCGTGGACAGCCACCTACAATGAGCAGTTCTTC	few	TRBJ2-1	-	TRBV27
CATSRDGGAGRNQPQHF	TGTGCCACCAGCAGAGATGGGGGGGCCGGGCGTAATCAGCCCCAGCATTTT	-	TRBJ1-5	-	TRBV15
CASSLAFGGSTEQFF	TGTGCCAGCAGCTTAGCGTTCGGGGGGTCCACTGAGCAGTTCTTC	many	TRBJ2-1	TRBD2	TRBV7-8
CASSFLGQGSEQFF	TGCGCCAGCAGCTTCCTGGGACAGGGGAGTGAGCAGTTCTTC	few	TRBJ2-1	TRBD1	TRBV5-1
CASSEGQAANYGYTF	TGTGCCAGCTCAGAGGGACAGGCAGCTAACTATGGCTACACCTTC	few	TRBJ1-2	TRBD1	TRBV18
CASSLGEVTGELFF	TGTGCCAGCAGCTTAGGGGAGGTCACCGGGGAGCTGTTTTTT	-	TRBJ2-2	-	TRBV5-4
CASSQETGYNSPLHF	TGCGCCAGCAGCCAAGAAACAGGCTATAATTCACCCCTCCACTTT	-	TRBJ1-6	-	TRBV4-3
CASSPALTQPQHF	TGTGCCAGCTCACCAGCTCTGACCCAGCCCCAGCATTTT	few	TRBJ1-5	-	TRBV18
CASSFASGGGETQYF	TGTGCCAGCAGTTTTGCTAGCGGGGGAGGGGAGACCCAGTACTTC	few	TRBJ2-5	TRBD2	TRBV12-3/TRBV12-4
CASSEVVANYGYTF	TGTGCCAGCAGTGAAGTGGTGGCTAACTATGGCTACACCTTC	-	TRBJ1-2	-	TRBV2
CSASTERLASYEQYF	TGCAGTGCTAGTACAGAACGCCTAGCTTCCTACGAGCAGTACTTC	-	TRBJ2-7	-	TRBV20-1
CASSSKTALNTEAFF	TGTGCCAGTAGTTCCAAGACAGCACTGAACACTGAAGCTTTCTTT	-	TRBJ1-1	-	TRBV19
CASSPWGQGIYEQYF	TGTGCCAGCTCACCTTGGGGACAGGGGATATACGAGCAGTACTTC	-	TRBJ2-7	TRBD1	TRBV18
CSASGGVYEQYF	TGCAGTGCTAGCGGGGGCGTCTACGAGCAGTACTTC	few	TRBJ2-7	-	TRBV20-1
CASTHYWGLKNIQYF	TGTGCCAGCACCCATTACTGGGGGCTGAAAAACATTCAGTACTTC	-	TRBJ2-4	-	TRBV6-2/TRBV6-3
CSVEDGSTDTQYF	TGCAGCGTTGAAGATGGCAGCACAGATACGCAGTATTTT	-	TRBJ2-3	-	TRBV29-1
CASSVGGPQGRSGNTIYF	TGTGCCAGCAGCGTAGGAGGGCCGCAGGGGCGCTCTGGAAACACCATATATTTT	-	TRBJ1-3	-	TRBV9
CASSPAGSPKETQYF	TGTGCCAGTAGTCCAGCGGGGTCCCCCAAAGAGACCCAGTACTTC	-	TRBJ2-5	TRBD2	TRBV19
CASSQLAGVDEQFF	TGCGCCAGCAGCCAACTAGCGGGGGTTGATGAGCAGTTCTTC	few	TRBJ2-1	TRBD2	TRBV4-1
CATANRSTDTQYF	TGCGCCACGGCCAACCGGAGCACAGATACGCAGTATTTT	-	TRBJ2-3	-	TRBV5-1
CASSLTPDYYNEQFF	TGTGCCAGCAGCTTAACCCCGGACTACTACAATGAGCAGTTCTTC	-	TRBJ2-1	-	TRBV7-3
CASSQDRVFLSPLHF	TGTGCCAGCAGCCAAGATAGGGTATTCCTCTCACCCCTCCACTTT	few	TRBJ1-6	-	TRBV3-1
CASSGRSGDYGYTF	TGTGCCAGCTCCGGACGGTCAGGGGACTATGGCTACACCTTC	-	TRBJ1-2	-	TRBV6-1
CASSLRRGLNTEAFF	TGTGCCAGCAGTTTACGTCGGGGACTGAACACTGAAGCTTTCTTT	-	TRBJ1-1	-	TRBV27
CASRDRTDGYTF	TGTGCCAGCAGGGACAGGACGGATGGCTACACCTTC	few	TRBJ1-2	TRBD1	TRBV6-5
CASSLARTSGANVLTF	TGTGCCAGCAGTTTAGCGCGTACCTCTGGGGCCAACGTCCTGACTTTC	many	TRBJ2-6	-	TRBV12-3/TRBV12-4
CSGGGGQSTDTQYF	TGCAGTGGTGGGGGAGGACAGAGCACAGATACGCAGTATTTT	-	TRBJ2-3	-	TRBV20-1
CATSDPSGTNQQYYEQYF	TGTGCCACCAGTGACCCCAGTGGCACCAACCAACAGTACTACGAGCAGTACTTC	few	TRBJ2-7	-	TRBV24-1
CATSPAEGASYNEQFF	TGTGCCACCAGCCCGGCGGAGGGGGCTTCCTACAATGAGCAGTTCTTC	-	TRBJ2-1	-	TRBV24-1
CATRTGYIGEQFF	TGTGCCACTCGGACAGGGTATATTGGTGAGCAGTTCTTC	many	TRBJ2-1	TRBD1	TRBV19
CASSPTGFNSPLHF	TGTGCCAGCTCACCGACAGGGTTCAATTCACCCCTCCACTTT	-	TRBJ1-6	TRBD1	TRBV18
CASSFTYVETEAFF	TGTGCCAGCAGCTTCACATACGTGGAGACTGAAGCTTTCTTT	-	TRBJ1-1	-	TRBV9
CASSLGTGGYQPQHF	TGTGCCAGCAGCTTGGGGACAGGGGGATATCAGCCCCAGCATTTT	few	TRBJ1-5	TRBD1	TRBV12-3/TRBV12-4
CASSLVSGPDNEQFF	TGTGCCAGCAGCTTAGTTTCAGGACCAGACAATGAGCAGTTCTTC	few	TRBJ2-1	-	TRBV7-9
CASSQDLAGTYNEQFF	TGCGCCAGCAGCCAAGATTTAGCGGGGACTTACAATGAGCAGTTCTTC	few	TRBJ2-1	TRBD2	TRBV4-1
CASSLGRISPQHF	TGTGCCAGCAGCTTAGGACGGATCAGCCCCCAGCATTTT	-	TRBJ1-5	-	TRBV7-2
CAISEHGNTEAFF	TGTGCCATCAGTGAGCACGGGAACACTGAAGCTTTCTTT	few	TRBJ1-1	-	TRBV10-3
CASSFKDPTNEKLFF	TGTGCCAGCAGCTTCAAGGACCCAACTAATGAAAAACTGTTTTTT	few	TRBJ1-4	-	TRBV7-9
CASTPSGTFEQYF	TGTGCCAGCACTCCCTCAGGGACATTCGAGCAGTACTTC	-	TRBJ2-7	-	TRBV6-6
CASAGTGQGKLFF	TGTGCCAGCGCGGGGACAGGGCAGGGGAAACTGTTTTTT	few	TRBJ1-4	TRBD1	TRBV4-2
CASSLLRDPYGYTF	TGCGCCAGCAGCTTGCTACGAGACCCCTATGGCTACACCTTC	-	TRBJ1-2	-	TRBV5-1
CASSPFRGGLHGGYTF	TGTGCCAGCAGCCCCTTCCGAGGGGGGTTACATGGTGGCTACACCTTC	few	TRBJ1-2	-	TRBV27
CASSQGTKGGQFF	TGTGCCAGCAGCCAAGGTACCAAAGGCGGCCAGTTCTTC	few	TRBJ2-1	-	TRBV14
CASSLASGSYEQYF	TGTGCCAGCAGCTTAGCGTCAGGCTCCTACGAGCAGTACTTC	few	TRBJ2-7	-	TRBV7-9
CASSLGQSKNIQYF	TGTGCCAGCAGTTTAGGGCAGTCCAAAAACATTCAGTACTTC	many	TRBJ2-4	-	TRBV12-3/TRBV12-4
CASSPIPGPSSYEQYF	TGTGCCAGCAGCCCGATTCCGGGGCCGAGCTCCTACGAGCAGTACTTC	-	TRBJ2-7	-	TRBV9
CASSIQGNEQFF	TGTGCCAGTAGTATACAGGGCAATGAGCAGTTCTTC	many	TRBJ2-1	-	TRBV19
CASSQEEVNTDTQYF	TGTGCCAGCAGCCAAGAGGAGGTGAATACAGATACGCAGTATTTT	few	TRBJ2-3	-	TRBV4-2
CASSLERTAEANTGELFF	TGTGCCAGCAGCTTAGAAAGGACGGCAGAGGCGAACACCGGGGAGCTGTTTTTT	few	TRBJ2-2	-	TRBV11-1
CASSLGAQVSPLHF	TGTGCCAGCAGCTTAGGGGCACAGGTGTCACCCCTCCACTTT	few	TRBJ1-6	-	TRBV7-2
CASSDSGQVFF	TGTGCCAGCAGTGACTCCGGGCAGGTTTTCTTT	-	TRBJ1-1	-	TRBV6-4
CSAGGGATNEKLFF	TGCAGTGCTGGGGGGGGAGCAACTAATGAAAAACTGTTTTTT	-	TRBJ1-4	-	TRBV20-1
CASSFALGEAFF	TGTGCCAGCAGCTTCGCTTTGGGTGAAGCTTTCTTT	-	TRBJ1-1	-	TRBV7-9
CASRTGNHPQHF	TGTGCCAGCAGGACAGGGAATCACCCCCAGCATTTT	-	TRBJ1-5	TRBD1	TRBV18
CASSLQGRGKTQYF	TGTGCCAGCAGCTTACAGGGGAGGGGTAAGACCCAGTACTTC	few	TRBJ2-5	-	TRBV2
CASSPYIPGVDGYTF	TGTGCCAGTAGTCCTTACATCCCAGGAGTTGATGGCTACACCTTC	-	TRBJ1-2	-	TRBV19